Shown below are 17 T cell receptor beta chains from a single sample sequenced in a study of T cells in Graves' hyperthyroidism and ophthalmopathy. RNA transcripts provided the source from which TCR beta CDR3 regions were amplified. The HTBI primer set was used in a first-round RT-PCR of the TCR CDR3. MiXCR, run by TCRdb on the multiplex PCR reads, gives a single entry per CDR3 protein. The table has hundreds of thousands of distinct CDR3 sequences, approximately 44% seen once; the top ten hold just under 8.5%. The sequencing sample was made of peripheral blood or thyroid tissue (not recorded which). Receptor source: a woman aged 18-29 years with Graves' hyperthyroidism.

The chain combines TRBV9 with TRBJ1-4, with D unresolved. V dropped 0 bases and J dropped 7 bases, with 25 bases sitting between them. The germline CDR1 and CDR2 sequences are SGDLS and YYNGEE. The CDR3 is 19 residues long. This chain's CDR3 is CASSVVPLGEHAPGEKLFF. The DNA for the CDR3 is TGTGCCAGCAGCGTAGTCCCACTTGGGGAACACGCACCTGGTGAAAAACTGTTTTTT.

This clonotype has ten or more counts. The chain is built from TRBV5-1 and TRBJ1-5; 9 bases are shared with TRBD1. Per germline, CDR1 SGHRS and CDR2 YFSETQ. This CDR3 has 15 amino acids. Germline trimming cut 4 bases from V and 4 bases from J; bases unmatched to any gene: 6. CDR3 loop: CASSPGQGVNQPQHF. CDR3 in DNA: TGCGCCAGCAGCCCGGGACAGGGAGTTAATCAGCCCCAGCATTTT.

A few counts support this clonotype. The V gene is TRBV6-1, the J gene TRBJ1-2; D ambiguous. CDR3 length equals 13 residues. Germline V gene data show CDR1 as MNHNS and CDR2 as SASEGT. The ends were cut back, 5 bases at V and 4 bases at J, with 11 bases in the middle. The CDR3 DNA is TGTGCCAGCAGTTACTCGAAGAGCTATGGCTACACCTTC. It is translated as CASSYSKSYGYTF.

CDR3 DNA: TGTGCCAGTAGTATTAGTGGGAGGGAAGAGACCCAGTACTTC. Its protein product is CASSISGREETQYF. The V and J genes are TRBV19 and TRBJ2-5, with TRBD2 matching 7 bases. V was clipped by 3 bases and J by 3 bases; unmatched bases: 4. Germline-derived CDR1 and CDR2 are LNHDA and SQIVND (reference sequence). The CDR3 length is 14 residues.

This CDR3 reads CASSRDRGRGTEAFF. The CDR3 DNA reads TGTGCCAGTAGTCGCGACAGGGGGCGCGGCACTGAAGCTTTCTTT. This chain connects TRBV19 to TRBJ1-1; 10 nucleotides line up with TRBD1. The CDR3 extends over 15 amino acids. V lost 5 bases, J lost 4 bases, and 7 bases stayed unmatched. Germline values: CDR1 LNHDA, CDR2 SQIVND (reference sequence).

This clonotype was detected only a few times. V usage is TRBV7-9 and J usage is TRBJ1-2; D not resolved. V was shortened by 5 bases and J by 2 bases, with 18 bases between the two germline ends. The CDR3 is made up of 16 amino acids. Germline assignment: CDR1 SEHNR and CDR2 FQNEAQ (reference sequence). The CDR3 protein is CASSNEIWEINYGYTF. The CDR3 DNA reads TGTGCCAGCAGCAATGAGATTTGGGAGATAAACTATGGCTACACCTTC.

The CDR3 is CSARDRVGGSKETQYF. CDR3 sequence (DNA): TGCAGTGCTAGAGATAGAGTGGGCGGGAGTAAAGAGACCCAGTACTTC. The V and J genes are TRBV20-1 and TRBJ2-5; 7 bases line up with TRBD2. With V trimmed by 0 bases and J by 3 bases, 10 bases remained unmatched. The CDR3 length is 16 residues. Germline V CDR1 and CDR2: DFQATT, SNEGSKA (reference sequence).

In its sample, this clonotype was seen many times. The CDR3 here is CASSDLAGQETQYF. The CDR3, as DNA: TGTGCCAGCAGTGACTTAGCGGGCCAAGAGACCCAGTACTTC. The rearrangement uses TRBV2 and TRBJ2-5; TRBD2 matches at 7 bases. The CDR3 totals 14 residues. V was clipped by 3 bases and J by 1 base; unmatched bases: 2. Germline-derived CDR1 and CDR2 are SNHLY and FYNNEI.

There are a few counts of this clonotype. The chain couples TRBV19 to TRBJ2-7, with TRBD2 as a possible D gene (6 bases). V was cut by 5 bases and J by 2 bases, with 16 bases left in between. CDR1 LNHDA and CDR2 SQIVND come from the germline V gene (reference sequence). The CDR3 contains 15 residues. Here the CDR3 reads CASSAGPLGPYEQYF. The CDR3 DNA reads as TGTGCCAGTAGTGCGGGACCTCTTGGACCCTACGAGCAGTACTTC.

This clonotype was recorded a few times. The V gene is TRBV14, the J gene TRBJ2-7, with D possibly TRBD1 on 5 matching bases. V dropped 1 base and J dropped 5 bases, with 12 bases sitting between them. The length of the CDR3 is 14 residues. The germline V gene encodes CDR1 SGHDN and CDR2 FVKESK. CDR3 DNA: TGTGCCAGCAGCCAAGTCGAGACAGCCCACGAGCAGTACTTC. This sequence encodes CASSQVETAHEQYF.

The V call is TRBV13, the J call TRBJ1-5; unclear D gene. The CDR3 contains 19 residues. V was shortened by 5 bases and J by 2 bases, with 25 bases between the two germline ends. The germline V gene encodes CDR1 PRHDT and CDR2 FYEKMQ (reference sequence). Written as DNA, the CDR3 is TGTGCCAGCAGCCCAATCTCATCGATTGGGATTTGGCGCAATCAGCCCCAGCATTTT. Translation: CASSPISSIGIWRNQPQHF.

The chain employs TRBV9 and TRBJ1-2, with 9 bases matching TRBD1. In germline, CDR1 is SGDLS, CDR2 YYNGEE. With 0 bases clipped from V and 8 bases from J, the junction kept 5 bases outside the gene matches. The CDR3 is made up of 14 amino acids. This CDR3 reads CASSVEDRGYGYTF. CDR3 DNA: TGTGCCAGCAGCGTAGAAGACAGGGGGTACGGCTACACCTTC.

This clonotype has only a few counts. The chain combines TRBV9 with TRBJ1-1; a weak D match, TRBD1 (5 bases). Germline V CDR1 and CDR2: SGDLS, YYNGEE. The CDR3 runs 15 residues. V was clipped by 0 bases and J by 1 base, with 10 bases between them. The CDR3 DNA reads as TGTGCCAGCAGCGTAGGAGGACACTCGAACACTGAAGCTTTCTTT. Protein sequence: CASSVGGHSNTEAFF.

This clonotype has a count of ten or more. J is TRBJ1-6 and V is TRBV7-9; 9 nucleotides agree with TRBD1. V was clipped by 5 bases and J by 6 bases; unmatched bases: 2. The CDR3 is 14 residues long. Germline CDR1 is SEHNR and CDR2 is FQNEAQ (reference sequence). CDR3 loop: CASSQTGGNSPLHF. The CDR3 DNA sequence: TGTGCCAGCAGCCAGACAGGGGGTAATTCACCCCTCCACTTT. Using reference TRBV7-9 and TRBJ1-6 for the parts outside the CDR3, the full variable domain is DTGVSQNPRHKITKRGQNVTFRCDPISEHNRLYWYRQTLGQGPEFLTYFQNEAQLEKSRLLSDRFSAERPKGSFSTLEIQRTEQGDSAMYLCASSQTGGNSPLHFGNGTRLTVT.

This clonotype was counted only a few times. The chain has TRBV6-1 and TRBJ2-3; D perhaps matches TRBD2 (5 bases). Looked up from germline, CDR1 is MNHNS and CDR2 is SASEGT. The germline V and J ends were trimmed by 5 bases and 5 bases, with 8 bases remaining between them. The CDR3 is made up of 12 amino acids. CDR3 residues: CASSYGEDTQYF. In DNA form, the CDR3 reads TGTGCCAGCAGTTACGGGGAAGATACGCAGTATTTT.

This clonotype appeared a few times. This chain uses TRBV24-1 with TRBJ2-5; D perhaps matches TRBD1 (7 bases). Trimming left V 4 bases short and J 9 bases short, with 14 bases between. The CDR3 contains 13 residues. Germline V gene lookup returns CDR1 KGHDR and CDR2 SFDVKD. The CDR3 here is CATSEGRGEPQYF. CDR3 in DNA: TGTGCCACCAGTGAGGGCAGGGGGGAGCCCCAGTACTTC.

With respect to this clonotype: At one of its ends the junction is not consistent with the germline gene, which may arise from a read error. The chain combines TRBV5-1 with TRBJ1-1; D gene ambiguous. CDR1 and CDR2 from the germline V gene are SGHRS and YFSETQ. CDR3 size: 14 residues. The CDR3 bases are TGTGCCAGCAGCTCTCGGACCTCGGACACTGAAGCTTTCTTT. Amino acid sequence: CASSSRTSDTEAFF.